The clone carrying this T cell receptor (beta chain) was recorded once. These data originate in a study of blood T cell repertoires in COVID-19. Study-level information: PBMCs, B-cell-depleted T cells, or T cells provided the cDNA or gDNA that made up the material.

In germline, CDR1 is SGHAT, CDR2 FQNNGV. The CDR3 has 16 residues. V was clipped by 6 bases and J by 0 bases; unmatched bases: 5. How the authors handled the data: Amplification from reference gene primers served as the basis for estimated nucleated cell counts. The assay was immunoSEQ multiplex PCR, and TCRdb's table has in-frame clones only and misses some. V, J and clone size were drawn from that table, and D and trimming were deduced from the DNA. The sample yields about 160,000 clones, about 90% seen once. The chain employs TRBV11-2 and TRBJ1-1; 12 nucleotides match TRBD1. Input material: peripheral blood. The TCR originated in a woman in her 70s with acute or convalescent COVID-19. In nucleotides, the CDR3 is TGTGCCAGCAGTTGGGGACAGGGGGCGGTGAACACTGAAGCTTTCTTT. It encodes CASSWGQGAVNTEAFF. The complete variable domain, with remaining parts taken from reference TRBV11-2 and TRBJ1-1, reads EAGVAQSPRYKIIEKRQSVAFWCNPISGHATLYWYQQILGQGPKLLIQFQNNGVVDDSQLPKDRFSAERLKGVDSTLKIQPAKLEDSAVYLCASSWGQGAVNTEAFFGQGTRLTVV.